This T cell receptor beta chain was observed in a study of cytomegalovirus exposure and HLA in healthy donors. Study results and limitations: The later analysis indicated that the majority of CMV-associated TCR beta chains appeared HLA-restricted.

A word on this clone: The antigen remains unidentified.

PCR amplification relied on 60 Vbeta primers (plus 13 Jbeta primers). The repertoire was sequenced with immunoSEQ multiplex PCR; TCRdb's copy has only in-frame clones and lacks some. This table has about 97,000 clones, 9.4% appearing once. This receptor was taken from a man in his forties or fifties in good health and CMV-seropositive. The material sequenced was PBMCs.

For the CDR3, the DNA is TGTGCCAGCAGTCGGGGTGATACGCAGTATTTT. Amino acid sequence: CASSRGDTQYF. The J gene is TRBJ2-3, the V gene TRBV6-6; perhaps TRBD2 as D (5 bases). The CDR3 spans 11 residues. The V end lost 5 bases, the J end lost 6 bases, and 6 bases lay between the germline ends. The germline V gene has CDR1 MNHNY and CDR2 SVGAGI (reference sequence).